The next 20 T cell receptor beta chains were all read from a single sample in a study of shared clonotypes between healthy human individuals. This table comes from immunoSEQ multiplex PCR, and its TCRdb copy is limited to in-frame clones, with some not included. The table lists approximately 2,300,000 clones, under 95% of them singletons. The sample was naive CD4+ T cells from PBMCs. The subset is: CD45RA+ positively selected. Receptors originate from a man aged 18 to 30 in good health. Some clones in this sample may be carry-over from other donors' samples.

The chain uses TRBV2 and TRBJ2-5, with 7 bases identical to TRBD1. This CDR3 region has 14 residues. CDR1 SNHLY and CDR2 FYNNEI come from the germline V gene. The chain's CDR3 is CATSRTSGGETQYF. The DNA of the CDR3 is TGTGCAACCAGTAGAACGTCAGGGGGAGAGACCCAGTACTTC.

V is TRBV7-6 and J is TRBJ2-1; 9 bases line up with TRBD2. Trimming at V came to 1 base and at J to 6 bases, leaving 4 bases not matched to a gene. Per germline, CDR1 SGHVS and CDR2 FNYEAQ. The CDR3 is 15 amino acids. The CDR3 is CASSLGAGGPNEQFF. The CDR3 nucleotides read TGTGCCAGCAGCTTAGGGGCGGGAGGGCCCAATGAGCAGTTCTTC.

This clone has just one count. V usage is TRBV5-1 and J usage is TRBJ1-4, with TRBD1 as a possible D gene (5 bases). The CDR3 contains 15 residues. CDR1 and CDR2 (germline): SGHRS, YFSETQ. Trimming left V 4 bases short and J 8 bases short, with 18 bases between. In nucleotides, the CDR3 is TGCGCCAGCAGCCCCCGGCCGGGGCTGGGGGAAAAACTGTTTTTT. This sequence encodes CASSPRPGLGEKLFF.

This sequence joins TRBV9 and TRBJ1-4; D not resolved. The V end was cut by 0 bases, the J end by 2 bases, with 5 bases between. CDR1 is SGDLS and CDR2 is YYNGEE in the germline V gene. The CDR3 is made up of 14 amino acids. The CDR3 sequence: CASSVGDTNEKLFF. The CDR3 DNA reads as TGTGCCAGCAGCGTAGGTGACACTAATGAAAAACTGTTTTTT.

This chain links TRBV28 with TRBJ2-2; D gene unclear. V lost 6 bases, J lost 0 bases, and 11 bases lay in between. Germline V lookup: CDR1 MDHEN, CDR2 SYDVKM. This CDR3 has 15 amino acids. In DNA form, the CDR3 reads TGTGCCAGCAGATTGGGCTCTGCGAACACCGGGGAGCTGTTTTTT. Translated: CASRLGSANTGELFF.

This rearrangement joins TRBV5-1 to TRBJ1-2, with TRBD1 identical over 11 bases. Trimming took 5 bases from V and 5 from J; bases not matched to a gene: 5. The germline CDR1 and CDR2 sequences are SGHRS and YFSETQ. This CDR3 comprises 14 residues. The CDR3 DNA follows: TGCGCCAGCAGACCAGGACAGGGGGCATATGGCTACACCTTC. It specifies CASRPGQGAYGYTF.

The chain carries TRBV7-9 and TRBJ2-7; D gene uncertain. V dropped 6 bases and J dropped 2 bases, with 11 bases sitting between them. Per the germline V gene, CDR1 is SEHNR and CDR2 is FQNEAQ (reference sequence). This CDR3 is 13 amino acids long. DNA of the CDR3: TGTGCCAGCAGGGCCCCAGGCGCCTACGAGCAGTACTTC. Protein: CASRAPGAYEQYF.

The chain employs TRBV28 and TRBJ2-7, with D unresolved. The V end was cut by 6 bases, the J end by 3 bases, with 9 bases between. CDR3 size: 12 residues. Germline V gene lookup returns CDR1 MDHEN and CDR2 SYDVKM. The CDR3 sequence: CASRRVGYEQYF. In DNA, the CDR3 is TGTGCCAGCAGGCGAGTGGGCTACGAGCAGTACTTC.

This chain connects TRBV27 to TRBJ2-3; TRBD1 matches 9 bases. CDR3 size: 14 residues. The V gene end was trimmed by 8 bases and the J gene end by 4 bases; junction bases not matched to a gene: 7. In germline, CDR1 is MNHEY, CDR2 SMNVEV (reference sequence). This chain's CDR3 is CASFSWDRADTQYF. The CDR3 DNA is TGTGCCAGCTTCTCATGGGACAGGGCAGATACGCAGTATTTT.

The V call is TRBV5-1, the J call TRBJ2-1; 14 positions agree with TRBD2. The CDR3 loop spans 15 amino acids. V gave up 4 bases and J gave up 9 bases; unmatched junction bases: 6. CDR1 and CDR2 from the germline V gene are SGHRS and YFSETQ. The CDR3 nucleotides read TGCGCCAGCAGCCCCGGGACTAGCGGGAGCAGTGAGCAGTTCTTC. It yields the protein CASSPGTSGSSEQFF.

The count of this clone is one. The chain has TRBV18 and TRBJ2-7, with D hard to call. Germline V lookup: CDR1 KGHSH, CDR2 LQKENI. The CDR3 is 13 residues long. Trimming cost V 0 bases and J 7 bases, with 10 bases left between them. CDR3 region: CASSPPTTREQYF. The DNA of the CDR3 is TGTGCCAGCTCACCACCCACGACGCGGGAGCAGTACTTC.

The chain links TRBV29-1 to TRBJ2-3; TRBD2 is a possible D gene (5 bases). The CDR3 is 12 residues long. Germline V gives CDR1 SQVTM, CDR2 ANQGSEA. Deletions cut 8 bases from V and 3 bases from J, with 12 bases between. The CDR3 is CSTDSGTDTQYF. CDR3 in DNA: TGCAGCACAGACTCGGGGACAGATACGCAGTATTTT.

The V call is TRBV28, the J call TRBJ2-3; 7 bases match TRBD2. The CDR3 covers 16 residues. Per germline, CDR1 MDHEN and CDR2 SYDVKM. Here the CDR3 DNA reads TGTGCGGTTGACCCCCGTACCAGCGGGGGCACAGATACGCAGTATTTT. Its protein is CAVDPRTSGGTDTQYF. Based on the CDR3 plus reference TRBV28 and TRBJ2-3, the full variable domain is DVKVTQSSRYLVKRTGEKVFLECVQDMDHENMFWYRQDPGLGLRLIYFSYDVKMKEKGDIPEGYSVSREKKERFSLILESASTNQTSMYLCAVDPRTSGGTDTQYFGPGTRLTVL.

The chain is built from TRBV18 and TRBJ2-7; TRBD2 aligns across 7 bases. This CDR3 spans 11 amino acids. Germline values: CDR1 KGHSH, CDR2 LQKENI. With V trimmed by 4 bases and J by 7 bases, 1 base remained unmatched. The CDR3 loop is CASSRGGEQYF. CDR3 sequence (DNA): TGTGCCAGCTCACGGGGGGGAGAGCAGTACTTC.

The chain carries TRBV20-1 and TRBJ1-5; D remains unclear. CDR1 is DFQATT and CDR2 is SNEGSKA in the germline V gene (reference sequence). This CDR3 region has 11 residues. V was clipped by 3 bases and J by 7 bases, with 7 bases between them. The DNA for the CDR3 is TGCAGTGCTAGCACGGAGCAGCCCCAGCATTTT. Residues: CSASTEQPQHF.

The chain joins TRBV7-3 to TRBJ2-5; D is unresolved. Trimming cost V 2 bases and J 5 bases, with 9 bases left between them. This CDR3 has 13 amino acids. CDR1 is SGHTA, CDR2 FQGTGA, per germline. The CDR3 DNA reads TGTGCCAGCAGCTTAGGTCGCCTGGAGACCCAGTACTTC. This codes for CASSLGRLETQYF.

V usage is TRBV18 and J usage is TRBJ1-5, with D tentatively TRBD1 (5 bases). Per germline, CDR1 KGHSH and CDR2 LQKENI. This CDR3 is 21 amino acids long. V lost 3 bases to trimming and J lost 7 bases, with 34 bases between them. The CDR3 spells CASSPQGRGTGTVGSSQPQHF. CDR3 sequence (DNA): TGTGCCAGCTCACCTCAAGGCCGGGGGACGGGGACGGTGGGTAGTTCGCAGCCCCAGCATTTT.

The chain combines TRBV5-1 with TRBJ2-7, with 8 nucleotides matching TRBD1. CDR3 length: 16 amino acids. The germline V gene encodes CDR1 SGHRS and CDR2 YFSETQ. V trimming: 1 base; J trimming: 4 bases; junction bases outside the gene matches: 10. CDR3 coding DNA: TGCGCCAGCAGCTTGTTTACGTCGCGACAGGGGTACGAGCAGTACTTC. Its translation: CASSLFTSRQGYEQYF.

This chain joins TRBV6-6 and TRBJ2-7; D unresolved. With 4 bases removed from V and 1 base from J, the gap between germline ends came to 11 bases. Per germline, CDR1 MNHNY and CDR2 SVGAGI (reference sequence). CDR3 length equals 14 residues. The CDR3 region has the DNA TGTGCCAGCAGTTCCCTCGACGGGTCCTACGAGCAGTACTTC. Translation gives CASSSLDGSYEQYF.

The CDR3 nucleotides are TGTGCCAGCAGTCCGCTTGAGGGAGGAACATCCGAGCAGTACTTC. Translated: CASSPLEGGTSEQYF. The chain combines TRBV27 with TRBJ2-7; perhaps TRBD2 as D (6 bases). CDR3 length equals 15 residues. V was trimmed by 5 bases and J by 6 bases, leaving 20 bases between them. In germline, CDR1 is MNHEY, CDR2 SMNVEV (reference sequence).